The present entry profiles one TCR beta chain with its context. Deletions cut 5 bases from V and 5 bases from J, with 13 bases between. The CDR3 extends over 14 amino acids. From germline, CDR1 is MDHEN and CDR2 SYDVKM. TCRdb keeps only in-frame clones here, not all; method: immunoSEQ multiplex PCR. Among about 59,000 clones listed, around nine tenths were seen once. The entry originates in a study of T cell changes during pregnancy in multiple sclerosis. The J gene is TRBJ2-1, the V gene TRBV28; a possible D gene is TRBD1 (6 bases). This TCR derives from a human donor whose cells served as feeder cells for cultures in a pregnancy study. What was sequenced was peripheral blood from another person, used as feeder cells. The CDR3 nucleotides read TGTGCCAGCAGTGCCGGACAGACCGACAATGAGCAGTTCTTC. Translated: CASSAGQTDNEQFF.